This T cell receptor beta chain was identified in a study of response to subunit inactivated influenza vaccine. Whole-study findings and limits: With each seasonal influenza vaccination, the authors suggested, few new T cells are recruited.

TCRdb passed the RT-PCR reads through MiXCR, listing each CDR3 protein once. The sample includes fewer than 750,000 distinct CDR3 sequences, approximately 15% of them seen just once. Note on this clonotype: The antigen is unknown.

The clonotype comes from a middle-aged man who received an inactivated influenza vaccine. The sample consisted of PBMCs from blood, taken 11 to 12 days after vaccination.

CDR3 protein: CASSLAGGAAAYEQYF. The CDR3 nucleotides are TGCGCCAGCAGCTTGGCCGGTGGGGCGGCGGCCTACGAGCAGTACTTC. The V and J genes are TRBV5-1 and TRBJ2-7; the D gene is possibly TRBD1 (5 bases). Germline V lookup: CDR1 SGHRS, CDR2 YFSETQ. This CDR3 has 16 amino acids. Between the trimmed V and J ends, which lost 0 bases and 2 bases, there was a span of 15 bases.